This TCR beta chain was captured in a study of OX40 agonist ivuxolimab in advanced cancers. Whole-study findings and limits: The specificity for antigen of the expanded peripheral T cells was not determined. Relative to CD4+, CD8+ T cells held more expanded clones on average. The study observed clonal expansion of CD4+ and CD8+ blood T cells by week 6 at 0.1 to 3.0 mg/kg.

TCRdb keeps only in-frame clones here, not all; method: immunoSEQ multiplex PCR. This table has about 79,000 clones, roughly 90% appearing once. As regards this clone: Its antigen remains unknown.

This CDR3 is 14 amino acids long. Trimming removed 2 bases from V and 2 bases from J, with 10 bases in between. Looked up from germline, CDR1 is MDHEN and CDR2 is SYDVKM. The chain is built from TRBV28 and TRBJ2-7, with D perhaps TRBD1 (5 bases). The TCR originated in an adult with an advanced solid tumor such as melanoma, head and neck, liver or kidney cancer. Sequencing used CD4+ or CD8+ T cells sorted from blood, obtained in a trial of the OX40 agonist ivuxolimab. The CDR3 sequence is CASSLVQGPYEQYF. In DNA, the CDR3 is TGTGCCAGCAGTTTAGTGCAGGGTCCCTACGAGCAGTACTTC.